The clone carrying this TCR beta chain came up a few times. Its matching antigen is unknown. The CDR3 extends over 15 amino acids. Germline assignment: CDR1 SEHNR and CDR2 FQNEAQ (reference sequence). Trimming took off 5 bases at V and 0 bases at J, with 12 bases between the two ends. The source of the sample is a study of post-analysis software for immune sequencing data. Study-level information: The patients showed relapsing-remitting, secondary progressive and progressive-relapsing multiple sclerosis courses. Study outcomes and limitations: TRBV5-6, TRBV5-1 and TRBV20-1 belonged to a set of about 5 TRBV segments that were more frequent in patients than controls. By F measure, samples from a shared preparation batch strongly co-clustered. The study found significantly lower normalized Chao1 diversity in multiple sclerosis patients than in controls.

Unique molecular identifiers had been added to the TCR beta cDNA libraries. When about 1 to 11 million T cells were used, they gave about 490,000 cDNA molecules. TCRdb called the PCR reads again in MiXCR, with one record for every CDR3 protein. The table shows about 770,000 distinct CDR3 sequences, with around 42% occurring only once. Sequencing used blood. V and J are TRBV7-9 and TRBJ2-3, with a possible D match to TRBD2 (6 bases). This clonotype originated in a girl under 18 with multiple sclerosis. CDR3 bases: TGTGCCAGCAGCCCCCCTCGGGAGAGCACAGATACGCAGTATTTT. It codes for CASSPPRESTDTQYF.